The clone carrying this TCR beta chain was recorded many times. What it binds is unknown. TCRdb recomputed calls from the PCR reads with MiXCR, one row per CDR3 protein. This table has tens of thousands of distinct CDR3 sequences, over 15% appearing once. This record belongs to a study of molecular identifiers for immune sequencing clone quantification. The authors gated naive CD8 T cells as CD8+CD4-CCR7+CD45RA+ for sorting. Findings of the study overall: Jurkat TCR RNA spiked in from one cell could reportedly be detected among approximately 1 million naive cells. Because of identical TCR molecules sharing a barcode, sizes of highly expanded clones could be underestimated. Clones that had above 20 RNA copies took up over 98% of effector molecules but under 1% in naive cells.

J was trimmed by 1 base and V by 3 bases; bases with no gene match: 10. CDR1 and CDR2 from the germline V gene are SGHAT and FQNNGV. The CDR3 length is 19 residues. The receptor was derived from a human donor in good health. Some libraries in this study had Jurkat cell RNA spiked in. The source material was naive CD8+ T cells from blood, with Jurkat cell RNA spiked in. Noted subset: FACS-sorted CD8+CD4-CCR7+CD45RA+ naive T cells. The chain uses TRBV11-2 and TRBJ2-4; 12 nucleotides agree with TRBD1. This CDR3 is CASSFSPGQGAGAKNIQYF. CDR3 nucleotides: TGTGCCAGCAGCTTCTCACCGGGACAGGGGGCTGGGGCCAAAAACATTCAGTACTTC.